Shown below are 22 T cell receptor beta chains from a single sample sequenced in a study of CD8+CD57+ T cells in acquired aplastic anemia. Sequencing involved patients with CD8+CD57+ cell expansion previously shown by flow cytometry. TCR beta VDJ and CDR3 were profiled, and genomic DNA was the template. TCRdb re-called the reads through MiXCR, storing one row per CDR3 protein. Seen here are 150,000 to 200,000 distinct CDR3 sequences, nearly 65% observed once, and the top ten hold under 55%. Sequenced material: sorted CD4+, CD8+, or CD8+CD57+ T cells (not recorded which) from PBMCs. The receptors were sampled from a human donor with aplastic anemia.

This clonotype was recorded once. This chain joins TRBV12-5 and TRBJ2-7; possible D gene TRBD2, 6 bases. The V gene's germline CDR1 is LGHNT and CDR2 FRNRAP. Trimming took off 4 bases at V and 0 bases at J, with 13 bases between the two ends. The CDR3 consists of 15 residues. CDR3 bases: TGTGCTAGTGGTTCGGCCGGGACTTTCTCCTACGAGCAGTACTTC. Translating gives CASGSAGTFSYEQYF.

CDR3 in DNA: TGCAGTGCTAGAGATGGAGCGGCCGGGGTAGATTTCTTT. Encoded protein: CSARDGAAGVDFF. This chain connects TRBV20-1 to TRBJ1-1; D not resolved. V lost 0 bases, J lost 13 bases, and 18 bases lay in between. The CDR3 sequence is 13 residues long. From germline, CDR1 is DFQATT and CDR2 SNEGSKA (reference sequence).

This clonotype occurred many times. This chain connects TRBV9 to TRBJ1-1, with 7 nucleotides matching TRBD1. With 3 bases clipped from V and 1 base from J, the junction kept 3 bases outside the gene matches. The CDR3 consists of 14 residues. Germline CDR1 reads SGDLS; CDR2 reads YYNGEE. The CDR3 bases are TGTGCCAGCAGCGCCTGGACAGGGAACACTGAAGCTTTCTTT. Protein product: CASSAWTGNTEAFF.

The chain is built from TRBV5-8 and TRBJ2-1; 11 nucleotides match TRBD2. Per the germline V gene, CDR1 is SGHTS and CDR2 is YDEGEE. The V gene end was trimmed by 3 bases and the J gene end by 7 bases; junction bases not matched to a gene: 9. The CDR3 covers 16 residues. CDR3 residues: CASSWPLAGGLNEQFF. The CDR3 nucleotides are TGTGCCAGCAGCTGGCCCCTAGCGGGGGGTCTGAATGAGCAGTTCTTC.

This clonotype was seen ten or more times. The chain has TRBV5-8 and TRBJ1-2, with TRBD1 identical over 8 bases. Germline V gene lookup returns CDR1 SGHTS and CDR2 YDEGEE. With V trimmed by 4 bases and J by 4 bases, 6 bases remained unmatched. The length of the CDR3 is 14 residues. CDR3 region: CASSLPGQVYGYTF. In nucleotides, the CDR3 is TGTGCCAGCAGCCTACCGGGACAGGTCTATGGCTACACCTTC. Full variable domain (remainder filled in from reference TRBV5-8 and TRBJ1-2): EAGVTQSPTHLIKTRGQQATLRCSPISGHTSVYWYQQALGLGLQFLLWYDEGEERNRGNFPPRFSGRQFPNYSSELNVNALELEDSALYLCASSLPGQVYGYTFGSGTRLTVV.

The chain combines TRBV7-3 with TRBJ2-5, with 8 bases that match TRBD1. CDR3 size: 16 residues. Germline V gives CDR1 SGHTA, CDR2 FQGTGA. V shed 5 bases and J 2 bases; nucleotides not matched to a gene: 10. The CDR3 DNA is TGTGCCAGCAGCCAGATCCGGGACAGGAATCAAGAGACCCAGTACTTC. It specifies CASSQIRDRNQETQYF. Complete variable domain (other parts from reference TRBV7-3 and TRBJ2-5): GAGVSQTPSNKVTEKGKYVELRCDPISGHTALYWYRQSLGQGPEFLIYFQGTGAADDSGLPNDRFFAVRPEGSVSTLKIQRTERGDSAVYLCASSQIRDRNQETQYFGPGTRLLVL.

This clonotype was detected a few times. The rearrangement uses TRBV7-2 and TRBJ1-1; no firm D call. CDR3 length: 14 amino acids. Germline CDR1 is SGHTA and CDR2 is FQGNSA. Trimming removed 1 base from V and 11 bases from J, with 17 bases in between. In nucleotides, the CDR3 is TGTGCCAGCAGCTTAGTACCGGGAGGAGATACCGCTTTCTTT. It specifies CASSLVPGGDTAFF.

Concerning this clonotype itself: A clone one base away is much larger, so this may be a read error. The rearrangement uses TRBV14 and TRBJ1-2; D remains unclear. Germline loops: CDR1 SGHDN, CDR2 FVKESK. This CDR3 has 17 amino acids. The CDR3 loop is CASSQERPSRANYGSTF. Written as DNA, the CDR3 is TGTGCCAGCAGCCAAGAGCGGCCCTCGCGGGCGAACTATGGCTCCACCTTC.

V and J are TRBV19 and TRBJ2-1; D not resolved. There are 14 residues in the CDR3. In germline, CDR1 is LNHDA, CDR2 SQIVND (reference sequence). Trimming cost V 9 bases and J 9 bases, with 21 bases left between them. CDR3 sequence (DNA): TGTGCCAGCAGCCAGGTGGCCTCCAGTGGTGAGCAGTTCTTC. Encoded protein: CASSQVASSGEQFF.

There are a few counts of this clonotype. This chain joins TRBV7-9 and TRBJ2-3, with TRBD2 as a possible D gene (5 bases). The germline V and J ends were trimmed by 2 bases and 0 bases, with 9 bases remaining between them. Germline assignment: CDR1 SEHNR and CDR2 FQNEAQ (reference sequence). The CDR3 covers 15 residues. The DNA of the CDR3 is TGTGCCAGCAGCTTAATAGCGAGGAGCACAGATACGCAGTATTTT. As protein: CASSLIARSTDTQYF.

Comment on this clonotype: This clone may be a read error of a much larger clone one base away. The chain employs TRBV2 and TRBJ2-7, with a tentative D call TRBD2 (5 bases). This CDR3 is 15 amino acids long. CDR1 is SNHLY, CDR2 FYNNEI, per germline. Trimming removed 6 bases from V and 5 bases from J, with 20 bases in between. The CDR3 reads CASSEFRGQAHEQYF. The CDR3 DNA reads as TGTGCCAGCAGCGAATTCCGGGGTCAGGCCCACGAGCAGTACTTC.

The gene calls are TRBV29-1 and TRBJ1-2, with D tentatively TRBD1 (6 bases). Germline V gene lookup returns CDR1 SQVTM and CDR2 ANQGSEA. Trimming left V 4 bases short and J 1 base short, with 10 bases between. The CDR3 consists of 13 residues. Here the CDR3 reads CSVGQVVNYGYTF. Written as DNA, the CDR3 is TGCAGCGTTGGACAGGTAGTTAACTATGGCTACACCTTC.

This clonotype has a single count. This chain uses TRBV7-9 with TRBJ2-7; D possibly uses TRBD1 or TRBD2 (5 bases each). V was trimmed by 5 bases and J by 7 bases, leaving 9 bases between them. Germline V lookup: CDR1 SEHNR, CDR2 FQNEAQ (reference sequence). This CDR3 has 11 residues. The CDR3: CASSQGEEQYF. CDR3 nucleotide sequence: TGTGCCAGCAGCCAAGGGGAGGAGCAGTACTTC.

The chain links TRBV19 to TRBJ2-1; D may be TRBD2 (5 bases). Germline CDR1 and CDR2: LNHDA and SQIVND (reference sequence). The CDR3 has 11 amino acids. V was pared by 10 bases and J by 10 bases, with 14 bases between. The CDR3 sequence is CATRRGGEQFF. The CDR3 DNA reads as TGTGCCACCCGTAGAGGCGGGGAGCAGTTCTTC.

CDR3 nucleotide sequence: TGTGCCACCAGTGCTAGGGGGGGGTCCGAGACCCAGTACTTC. Amino acids: CATSARGGSETQYF. The V gene is TRBV24-1, the J gene TRBJ2-5, with D tentatively TRBD2 (7 bases). Per the germline V gene, CDR1 is KGHDR and CDR2 is SFDVKD. The V end was cut by 5 bases, the J end by 5 bases, with 14 bases between. The CDR3 covers 14 residues.

Here the CDR3 DNA reads TGTGCCAGCAGCTTAGGGGTAGTGGAGCCCCAGCATTTT. Residues: CASSLGVVEPQHF. This sequence joins TRBV7-9 and TRBJ1-5, with D uncertain. The V gene lost 1 base and the J gene lost 8 bases, with 9 bases spanning the gap. In germline, CDR1 is SEHNR, CDR2 FQNEAQ (reference sequence). CDR3 length: 13 amino acids.

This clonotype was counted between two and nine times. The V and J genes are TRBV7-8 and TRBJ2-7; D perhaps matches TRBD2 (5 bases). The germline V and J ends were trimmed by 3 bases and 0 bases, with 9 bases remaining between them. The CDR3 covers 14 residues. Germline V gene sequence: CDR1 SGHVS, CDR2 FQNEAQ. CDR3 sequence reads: CASSLIANSYEQYF. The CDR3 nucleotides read TGTGCCAGCAGCTTGATAGCGAACTCCTACGAGCAGTACTTC.

This CDR3 reads CATSRVSADTQYF. CDR3 nucleotide sequence: TGTGCCACCAGCAGAGTATCAGCAGATACGCAGTATTTT. J is TRBJ2-3 and V is TRBV15; D ambiguous. CDR3 size: 13 residues. With 1 base removed from V and 4 bases from J, the gap between germline ends came to 6 bases. The germline gives CDR1 LNHNV, CDR2 YYDKDF (reference sequence).

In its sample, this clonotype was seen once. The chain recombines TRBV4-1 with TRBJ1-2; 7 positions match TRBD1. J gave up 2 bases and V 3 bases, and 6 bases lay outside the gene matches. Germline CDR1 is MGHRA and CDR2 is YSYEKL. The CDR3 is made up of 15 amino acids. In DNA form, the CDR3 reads TGCGCCAGCAGCCAGGTCAGACAGGGAAACTATGGCTACACCTTC. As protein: CASSQVRQGNYGYTF.

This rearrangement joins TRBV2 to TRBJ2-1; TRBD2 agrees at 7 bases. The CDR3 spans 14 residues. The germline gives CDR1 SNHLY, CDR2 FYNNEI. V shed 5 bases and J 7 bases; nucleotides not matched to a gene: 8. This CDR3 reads CASSPASGINEQFF. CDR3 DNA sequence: TGTGCCAGCAGTCCCGCCAGCGGGATTAATGAGCAGTTCTTC. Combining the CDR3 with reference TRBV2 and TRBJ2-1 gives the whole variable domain EPEVTQTPSHQVTQMGQEVILRCVPISNHLYFYWYRQILGQKVEFLVSFYNNEISEKSEIFDDQFSVERPDGSNFTLKIRSTKLEDSAMYFCASSPASGINEQFFGPGTRLTVL.

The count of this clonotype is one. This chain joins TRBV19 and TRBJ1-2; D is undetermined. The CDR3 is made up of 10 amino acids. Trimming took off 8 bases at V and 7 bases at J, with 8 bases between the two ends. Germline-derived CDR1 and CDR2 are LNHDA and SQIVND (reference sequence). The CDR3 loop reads CASWGIGYTF. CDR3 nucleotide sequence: TGTGCCAGTTGGGGAATTGGCTACACCTTC.

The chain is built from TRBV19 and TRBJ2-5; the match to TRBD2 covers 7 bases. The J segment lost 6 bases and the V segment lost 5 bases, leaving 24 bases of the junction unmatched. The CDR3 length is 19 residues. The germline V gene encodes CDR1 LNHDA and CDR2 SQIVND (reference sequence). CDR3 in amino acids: CASSPLLASGLDHWKTQYF. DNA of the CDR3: TGTGCCAGTAGTCCCCTCCTAGCCAGTGGACTAGACCACTGGAAGACCCAGTACTTC.